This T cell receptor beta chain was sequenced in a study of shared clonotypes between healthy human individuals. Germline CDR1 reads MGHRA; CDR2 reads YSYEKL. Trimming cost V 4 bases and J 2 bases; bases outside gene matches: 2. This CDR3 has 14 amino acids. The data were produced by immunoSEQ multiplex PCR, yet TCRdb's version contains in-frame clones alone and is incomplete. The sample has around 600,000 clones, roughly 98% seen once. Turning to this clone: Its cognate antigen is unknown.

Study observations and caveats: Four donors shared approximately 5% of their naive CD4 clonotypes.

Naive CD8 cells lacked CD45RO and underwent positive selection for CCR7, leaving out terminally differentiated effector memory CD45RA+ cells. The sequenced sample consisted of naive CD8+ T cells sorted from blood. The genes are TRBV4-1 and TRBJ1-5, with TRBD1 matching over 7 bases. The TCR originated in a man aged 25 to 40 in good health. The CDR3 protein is CASSRGTGNQPQHF. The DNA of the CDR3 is TGCGCCAGCAGCCGAGGGACAGGCAATCAGCCCCAGCATTTT.